This T cell receptor (beta chain) was sequenced during a study of neurological immune-mediated disorders (dated by TCRdb to about 2019). About the investigation overall: Among the approximately 35 multiple sclerosis patients, relapsing-remitting MS accounted for around 30 and secondary progressive MS accounted for 3. The cohort comprised some 71 subjects: around 15 HAM/TSP patients, 34 multiple sclerosis patients and 20 or so healthy controls. Alongside PBMC samples, the set of around 99 TCR-beta libraries contained longitudinal samples, technical triplicates, and paired CD4+ and CD8+ T-cell subsets that had been sorted. Peripheral blood TCR-beta repertoires from patients with HTLV-I-associated myelopathy (HAM/TSP), patients with multiple sclerosis, and healthy controls were compared in the study using UMI-based sequencing. Longitudinal HAM/TSP donors and healthy donors each had 3 time-points at intervals of about 3-40 months.

The intended sense of this specimen's time point label: longitudinal time-point 1 (baseline). Libraries from unsorted PBMCs were made from 2 million PBMCs kept in RNAlater at -80 degrees C until RNA extraction. The multiple sclerosis patients were enrolled in a US clinical protocol that used magnetic resonance imaging to evaluate disease progression. Peripheral blood underwent Ficoll-Hypaque density gradient centrifugation to isolate PBMCs, which were then cryopreserved in liquid nitrogen. Points the paper makes about the study in general: The MS cluster showed no association with clinical or MRI features, and the authors stated that larger cohorts are needed. No identical CDR3 amino acid sequences were shared among expanded clones across subjects, suggesting private TCR-beta repertoires in all groups. The highest TCR clonal expansion was observed in HAM/TSP patients, whereas the lowest was observed in MS patients, even when compared with healthy controls. Repertoires from 18 of 34 MS patients were grouped by phylogenetic analysis into a cluster of related CDR3 sequences, suggesting a possible repertoire-level signature.

From the germline V gene, CDR1 is SGHRS and CDR2 is YFSETQ. Taken from cysteine to phenylalanine, the CDR3 has 13 residues. The CDR3 DNA has 39 bases and is translated from base 1. For this chain, trimming is 4 bases at the V end and 7 bases at the J end, and the number of junction bases without a gene match is 3. cDNA was synthesized by template-switch 5'RACE using a primer with a 10-nucleotide random unique molecular identifier that tagged each TCR transcript. Every sequencing run covered 15-18 subjects and yielded more than 180 million TCR-beta sequences. The RNeasy kit was used to extract total RNA. TCR-beta VDJ regions were amplified with primers for the TCR constant region and the 5'RACE anchor, using the KAPA Real-time Library Amplification kit. A first PCR added sample indexes and Illumina adaptors, and a second PCR then raised library yield. After Ampure bead purification, the TCR product of roughly 650 bp was size-selected on a 2% E-gel SizeSelection system. Library quality was checked on a Bioanalyzer, concentration was measured with Qubit, and libraries were quantified with the Kapa Library Quantification kit before pooling. An Illumina HiSeq 2500 sequenced the libraries paired-end 2 x 150 bp. To increase sequence diversity, about 24-32% phiX was spiked into each library pool. The published analysis was carried out like this. The UMI-based MiGEC pipeline processed quality-filtered reads and removed over 75% of raw TCR sequences during error correction. IMGT germline references were used for alignment of VDJ genes, and clonotypes were defined by a unique CDR3 amino acid sequence together with V-J genes. VDJtools evaluated clonal expansion, Shannon diversity and CDR3 relatedness (CalcPairwiseDistances, ClusterSamples); CLCbio workbench built phylogenetic trees. Clones with at least 8 unique UMIs were defined as expanded, with this threshold being based on coefficient-of-variation modelling across technical triplicates. TCRdb ran its own pipeline on the public reads, namely fastp trimming at Q25 and MiXCR clone calling, and kept in-frame beta chains. Identical CDR3 proteins give one entry, which carries the most common genes and DNA. TCRdb's processing, not the authors' own work, is the source of the V and J calls. The sample has 40,000 or so distinct CDR3 sequences on record, around 2.9% of them singletons. The ten largest clones add up to around 8% of the sample.

This clonotype was detected many times. The antigen it recognizes is unknown. No much larger clonotype is one base removed from it; base qualities were not supplied. The V gene is TRBV5-1 and the J gene is TRBJ1-4, with 8 middle bases fitting TRBD1. This TCR came from a woman aged 60-70 years with multiple sclerosis. The sequencing sample was made of PBMCs. The nucleotide sequence reads TGCGCCAGCAGCGGGACAGGAGGTGAAAAACTGTTTTTT. Its protein product is CASSGTGGEKLFF.